This record concerns one T cell receptor (beta chain) sequence. Its antigen is still unknown. Being one base from a much bigger clone, this may be a read error. Germline CDR1 is SGHTA and CDR2 is FQGNSA. The CDR3 sequence is 14 residues long. The source of the sample is a study of type 1 regulatory T cells. Study-wide background: An in vitro protocol generated T-allo10, a Tr1-enriched, alloantigen-specific CD4 T cell product.

Using its own MiXCR run on the reads, TCRdb lists one record per CDR3 protein. The sample records about 62,000 distinct CDR3 sequences, approximately 60% being singletons. This sequence was found in a human donor in good health. The chain links TRBV7-2 to TRBJ1-6, with 8 bases fitting TRBD1. The sample was cultured non-Tr1 T cells, either the whole culture or a sorted T cell fraction (not recorded which). As DNA, the CDR3 is TGTGCCAGCAGCTTAGGACAGGGGCAATCACGCCTCCACTTT. Translated, it gives CASSLGQGQSRLHF.